One and the same sample provided the 8 T cell receptor beta chains below, sequenced in a study of Ad26.COV2.S vaccination and SARS-CoV-2 variants. Profiling relied on immunoSEQ multiplex PCR, and the TCRdb table lists in-frame clones only, not all of them. The sample holds some 390,000 clones, roughly nine tenths seen once. The treatment is: approximately 18 received Ad26.COV2.S at low or high dose, single or two shots; a few received placebo; per-sample allocation not given. The samples were gathered on day 63 after the first injection of vaccine or placebo. Sample: peripheral blood, taken in a trial of Ad26.COV2.S vaccine versus placebo. The receptors here all came from a person between 18 and 65 years old who received the Ad26.COV2.S COVID-19 vaccine or a placebo.

The chain combines TRBV7-8 with TRBJ2-1; no clear D gene. V lost 2 bases to trimming and J lost 0 bases, with 11 bases between them. The length of the CDR3 is 16 residues. Per germline, CDR1 SGHVS and CDR2 FQNEAQ. The CDR3 loop is CASSLRRIPSYNEQFF. CDR3 coding DNA: TGTGCCAGCAGCTTACGGCGGATCCCCTCCTACAATGAGCAGTTCTTC.

CDR3 DNA: TGTGCCAGCAGTTTGGGGGGGCTGGGCTACGAGCAGTACTTC. Residues: CASSLGGLGYEQYF. The V gene is TRBV27, the J gene TRBJ2-7; D may be TRBD2 (7 bases). The CDR3 has 14 residues. Trimming left V 3 bases short and J 3 bases short, with 12 bases between. The germline CDR1 and CDR2 sequences are MNHEY and SMNVEV (reference sequence).

The J gene is TRBJ1-4, the V gene TRBV5-1; D unclear. V dropped 0 bases and J dropped 8 bases, with 14 bases sitting between them. Per germline, CDR1 SGHRS and CDR2 YFSETQ. The CDR3 consists of 15 residues. The CDR3 loop is CASSLGGSGGEKLFF. The CDR3 coding sequence is TGCGCCAGCAGCTTGGGCGGGTCAGGTGGGGAAAAACTGTTTTTT.

The chain recombines TRBV2 with TRBJ2-3; 8 positions match TRBD2. Germline V gene data show CDR1 as SNHLY and CDR2 as FYNNEI. The J segment lost 7 bases and the V segment lost 4 bases, leaving 10 bases of the junction unmatched. There are 15 residues in the CDR3. DNA for the CDR3: TGTGCCAGCAGTGTACGAGCGGGGGACTCCAATACGCAGTATTTT. Its protein is CASSVRAGDSNTQYF.

The chain employs TRBV5-6 and TRBJ1-5; 9 bases are a match to TRBD1. The CDR3 length is 15 residues. The V gene end was trimmed by 2 bases and the J gene end by 4 bases; junction bases not matched to a gene: 4. Germline-derived CDR1 and CDR2 are SGHDT and YYEEEE. This CDR3 is CASSFGTGLNQPQHF. CDR3 coding DNA: TGTGCCAGCAGCTTCGGGACAGGGCTTAATCAGCCCCAGCATTTT.

CDR3 in DNA: TGTGCCAGCAGCCCCACCGGGACAGCTTACGAGCAGTACTTC. As protein: CASSPTGTAYEQYF. The V and J genes are TRBV3-1 (or the pseudogene TRBV3-2) and TRBJ2-7, with 7 bases matching TRBD1. V trimming: 4 bases; J trimming: 4 bases; junction bases outside the gene matches: 7. Germline V gene sequence: CDR1 LGHDT, CDR2 YNNKEL (reference sequence). CDR3 length equals 14 residues.

The chain recombines TRBV5-4 with TRBJ2-1; 9 bases are shared with TRBD2. J was trimmed by 3 bases and V by 1 base; bases with no gene match: 2. The CDR3 runs 15 residues. From germline, CDR1 is SGHNT and CDR2 YYREEE (reference sequence). CDR3 sequence reads: CASSLSSGDYNEQFF. In DNA, the CDR3 is TGTGCCAGCAGCTTGTCTAGCGGGGACTACAATGAGCAGTTCTTC. The full variable domain, with the rest looked up from reference TRBV5-4 and TRBJ2-1, is ETGVTQSPTHLIKTRGQQVTLRCSSQSGHNTVSWYQQALGQGPQFIFQYYREEENGRGNFPPRFSGLQFPNYSSELNVNALELDDSALYLCASSLSSGDYNEQFFGPGTRLTVL.

The rearrangement joins TRBV3-1 (or the pseudogene TRBV3-2) to TRBJ2-3; 15 bases line up with TRBD2. V shed 0 bases and J 4 bases; nucleotides not matched to a gene: 8. The CDR3 spans 19 residues. CDR1 is LGHDT and CDR2 is YNNKEL in the germline V gene (reference sequence). In DNA form, the CDR3 reads TGTGCCAGCAGCCAAGATTTGGCCGGACTAGCGGGGGGGCCAGATACGCAGTATTTT. This sequence encodes CASSQDLAGLAGGPDTQYF.